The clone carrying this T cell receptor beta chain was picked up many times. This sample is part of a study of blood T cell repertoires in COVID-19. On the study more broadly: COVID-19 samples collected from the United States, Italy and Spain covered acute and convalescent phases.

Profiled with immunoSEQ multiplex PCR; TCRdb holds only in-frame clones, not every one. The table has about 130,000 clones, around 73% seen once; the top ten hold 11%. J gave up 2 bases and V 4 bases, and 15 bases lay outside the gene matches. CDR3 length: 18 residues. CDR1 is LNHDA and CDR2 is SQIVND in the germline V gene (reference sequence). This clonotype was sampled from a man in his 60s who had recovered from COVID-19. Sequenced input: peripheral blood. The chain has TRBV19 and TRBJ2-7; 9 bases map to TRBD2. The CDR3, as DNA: TGTGCCAGTAGTAGGCTAGCGGGGATGTACCAAAGCCCCTACGAGCAGTACTTC. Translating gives CASSRLAGMYQSPYEQYF.